The clone carrying this TCR beta chain was seen a single time. Antigen: not known. These data originate in a study of memory CD4+ T cells and cytomegalovirus serostatus. Study-level information: This sample comes from healthy Belgian adults, under 10 CMV seropositive, around 26 seronegative.

Source study methods: Out-of-frame sequences were removed, leaving about 2,300,000 distinct TCRbeta sequences. Clones were sequenced by immunoSEQ multiplex PCR, and TCRdb holds only the in-frame ones, with some missing. The V and J calls and clone size come from that table; D and trimming were worked out from the DNA. The table has about 59,000 clones, roughly 81% seen once. Whole-study results and caveats: A US-trained random forest predicted CMV serostatus with median AUC around 0.9. Each of fewer than 80 CMV-associated TCRbeta sequences occurred in one to five individuals.

Single viable CD3+CD4+CD8-CD45RO+ cells were sorted as the memory CD4+ T cells. The CDR3 has 13 amino acids. The V gene end was trimmed by 6 bases and the J gene end by 4 bases; junction bases not matched to a gene: 9. The germline V gene encodes CDR1 SQVTM and CDR2 ANQGSEA. What was sequenced was memory CD4+ T cells from blood. The clonotype was recovered from an adult in good health and CMV-seronegative. This sequence joins TRBV29-1 and TRBJ2-7; 7 bases are a match to TRBD1. The CDR3 reads CSVPGTVTYEQYF. The CDR3 coding sequence is TGCAGCGTCCCAGGGACAGTAACGTACGAGCAGTACTTC.